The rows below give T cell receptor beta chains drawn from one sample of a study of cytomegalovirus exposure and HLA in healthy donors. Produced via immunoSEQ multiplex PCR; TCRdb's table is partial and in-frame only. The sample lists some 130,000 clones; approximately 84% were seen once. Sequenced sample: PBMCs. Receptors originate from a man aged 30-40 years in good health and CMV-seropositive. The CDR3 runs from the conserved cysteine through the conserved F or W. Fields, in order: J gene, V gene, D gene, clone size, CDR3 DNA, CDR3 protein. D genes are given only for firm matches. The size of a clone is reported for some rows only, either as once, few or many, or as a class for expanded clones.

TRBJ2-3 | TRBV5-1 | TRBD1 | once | TGCGCCAGCAGCGGGGGACAGGCTAGCACAGATACGCAGTATTTT | CASSGGQASTDTQYF
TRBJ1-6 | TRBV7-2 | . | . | TGTGCCAGCAGCCTGGCAGGGTTGTATTCACCCCTCCACTTT | CASSLAGLYSPLHF
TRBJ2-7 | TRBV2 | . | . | TGTGCCAGCAGTGGGTCTGACAGACCTCCAGGGTACGAGCAGTACTTC | CASSGSDRPPGYEQYF
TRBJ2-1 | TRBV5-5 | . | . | TGTGCCAGCAGCCATTCGGGACTCCGAACCAATGAGCAGTTCTTC | CASSHSGLRTNEQFF
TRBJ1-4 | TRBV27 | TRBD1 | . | TGTGCCAGCAGTTTAGGAGGGGACAGGGAAAAACTGTTTTTT | CASSLGGDREKLFF
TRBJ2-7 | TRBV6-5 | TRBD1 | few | TGTGCCAGCAGTTACTCGCTGACAGGGAGCTCCGAGCAGTACTTC | CASSYSLTGSSEQYF
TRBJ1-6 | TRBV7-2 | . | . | TGTGCCAGCAGCTTATTACCCCTTCAGGCGAGCTCCTATAATTCACCCCTCCACTTT | CASSLLPLQASSYNSPLHF
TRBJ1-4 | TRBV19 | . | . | TGTGCCAGTAGGGAAAACAATATGGGGCAGGGTGGTCAAAAACTGTTTTTT | CASRENNMGQGGQKLFF
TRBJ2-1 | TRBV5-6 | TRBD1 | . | TGTGCCAGCAGCAGCTACAGGGGGCGGTTCAATGAGCAGTTCTTC | CASSSYRGRFNEQFF
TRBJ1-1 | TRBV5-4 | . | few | TGTGCCAGCAGCTACCAGGGGAACACTGAAGCTTTCTTT | CASSYQGNTEAFF
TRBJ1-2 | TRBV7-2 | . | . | TGTGCCAGCAGCTTTGAGGTCGGCTATGGCTACACCTTC | CASSFEVGYGYTF
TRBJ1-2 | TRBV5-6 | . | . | TGTGCCAGCAGCTTGGTCGGGGTAGGTAGCTATGGCTACACCTTC | CASSLVGVGSYGYTF
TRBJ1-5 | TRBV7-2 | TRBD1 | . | TGTGCCAGCAGCGGGGGATGGGACAGGGAGAGCAATCAGCCCCAGCATTTT | CASSGGWDRESNQPQHF
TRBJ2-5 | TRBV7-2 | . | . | TGTGCCAGCAGCTTACGCAGGGCAGAGACCCAGTACTTC | CASSLRRAETQYF
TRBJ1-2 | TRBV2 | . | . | TGTGCCAGCAGCAGGGGAGGGAAGGATGGCTACACCTTC | CASSRGGKDGYTF
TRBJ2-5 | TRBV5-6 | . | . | TGTGCCAGCAGCTTGGAATCAGGGGTCAGAGAGACCCAGTACTTC | CASSLESGVRETQYF
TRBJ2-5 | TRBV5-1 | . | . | TGCGCCAGCAGCTTGTTTAGGGGGGAGGGAGAGACCCAGTACTTC | CASSLFRGEGETQYF
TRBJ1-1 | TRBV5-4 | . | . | TGTGCCAGCAGCTTGTGGACAGCTAATGGGGATGAAGCTTTCTTT | CASSLWTANGDEAFF